Given below is one TCR beta chain in context. Some clones are missing from TCRdb's copy, which holds only in-frame ones; the method was immunoSEQ multiplex PCR. Of about 46,000 clones in the sample, 91% are singletons; the top ten hold 4.9%. This specimen comes from a study of OX40 agonist ivuxolimab in advanced cancers. The overall study: At 0.01 to 10 mg/kg, ivuxolimab was administered intravenously to patients every 2 weeks.

The germline gives CDR1 MDHEN, CDR2 SYDVKM. The ends lost 5 bases at V and 1 base at J; junction bases unmatched: 4. The length of the CDR3 is 14 residues. The cohort excluded patients with autoimmune disease history or systemic immunosuppression. The receptor was derived from an adult with an advanced solid tumor such as melanoma, head and neck, liver or kidney cancer. The chain has TRBV28 and TRBJ2-7; the match to TRBD1 covers 8 bases. The starting material was CD4+ or CD8+ T cells sorted from blood, obtained in a trial of the OX40 agonist ivuxolimab. CDR3: CASSQDRASYEQYV. CDR3 sequence (DNA): TGTGCCAGCAGTCAGGACAGGGCATCCTACGAGCAGTACGTC.